Only one count was recorded for the clone carrying this T cell receptor beta chain. The CDR3 extends over 16 amino acids. Methods used by the authors: Cell counts per sample came from amplifying reference gene primers. Profiling relied on immunoSEQ multiplex PCR, and the TCRdb table lists in-frame clones only, not all of them. Clonal size and the V and J genes are those of that table, whereas D and trimming came from the DNA. The table has around 150,000 clones, over 65% seen once; the top ten hold roughly 8.4%. The data stem from a study of blood T cell repertoires in COVID-19. Study information: Whether acute or convalescent, the COVID-19 samples came from the United States, Italy and Spain. T cells, B-cell-depleted T cells, or PBMCs provided the cDNA or gDNA that served as material.

The sequenced sample consisted of peripheral blood. This chain joins TRBV21-1 and TRBJ2-1; the DNA was not compared with TRBD2, the D call given in the table. TRBV21-1 is deemed a pseudogene. This TCR was sampled from a man between 60 and 75 years old with acute or convalescent COVID-19. The CDR3 reads CASSKALGRTGDEQFF. CDR3 nucleotides: TGTGCCAGCAGCAAAGCGCTAGGCAGGACTGGGGATGAGCAGTTCTTC.